This record covers a single T cell receptor (beta chain). As yet, its antigen is unknown. There are 15 residues in the CDR3. The germline V gene encodes CDR1 MDHEN and CDR2 SYDVKM. Trimming cost V 7 bases and J 2 bases, with 15 bases left between them. TCRdb passed the reads through MiXCR, listing each CDR3 protein once. The data contain 400,000 to 600,000 distinct CDR3 sequences, roughly 46% of them seen just once; the ten biggest clones take up roughly two fifths. The data stem from a study of T cell repertoires in cytomegalovirus infection. Study-level background: CMV epitopes in the study were HLA-C-restricted (recently identified) and HLA-B-restricted (well studied). Findings of the study overall: Ex vivo, HLA-C-restricted CMV-specific TCR beta clonotypes prevailed over the rest of the response.

The gene calls are TRBV28 and TRBJ1-5; unclear D gene. Sequenced here: cultured PBMCs, sampled from culture after CMV antigen stimulation. This TCR derives from a human donor in good health (CMV status not recorded). Some clones in this sample may be carry-over from other donors' samples. In DNA, the CDR3 is TGTGCCAGCAACCGCTATCAGGACGGCAATCAGCCCCAGCATTTT. Its protein is CASNRYQDGNQPQHF.